Below are 17 T cell receptor beta chains sequenced from a single sample in a study of graft-versus-host responses after intestinal transplantation. This table comes from immunoSEQ multiplex PCR, and its TCRdb copy is limited to in-frame clones, with some not included. The sample shows 13,000 to 15,000 clones, roughly two fifths of them seen only once. This material consisted of alloreactive CD4+ T cells from a mixed lymphocyte reaction culture, taken before intestinal transplant. The subset: CFSE-low proliferating T cells sorted from roughly six-day pre-transplant mixed lymphocyte reaction (GvH or HvG direction). The source is a human patient who received an intestinal transplant.

The chain uses TRBV29-1 and TRBJ1-2; the D is unclear. The CDR3 runs 12 residues. V shed 2 bases and J shed 4 bases, with 8 bases lying between them. CDR1 and CDR2 from the germline V gene are SQVTM and ANQGSEA. CDR3 nucleotide sequence: TGCAGCGTTGAATGGTCAGGCTATGGCTACACCTTC. Translation gives CSVEWSGYGYTF.

The rearrangement uses TRBV10-2 and TRBJ2-2; unclear D gene. Trimming stripped 6 bases from V and 0 bases from J, with 11 bases between. Germline values: CDR1 WSHSY, CDR2 SAAADI. This CDR3 has 15 residues. CDR3 sequence: CASRVQSANTGELFF. The CDR3 DNA reads as TGCGCCAGCAGAGTACAGAGTGCGAACACCGGGGAGCTGTTTTTT.

The V gene is TRBV10-1, the J gene TRBJ2-3; 9 bases fit TRBD1. With 4 bases clipped from V and 2 bases from J, the junction kept 7 bases outside the gene matches. Germline V CDR1 and CDR2: WNHNN, SYGVQD (reference sequence). There are 16 residues in the CDR3. CDR3 nucleotide sequence: TGCGCCAGCAGTGCCAGACAGGGGGTATCCACAGATACGCAGTATTTT. Translation: CASSARQGVSTDTQYF.

This clone is termed medium-sized. The genes are TRBV6-6 and TRBJ2-2; 9 positions match TRBD2. The CDR3 runs 16 residues. Germline CDR1 is MNHNY and CDR2 is SVGAGI (reference sequence). V trimming: 10 bases; J trimming: 6 bases; junction bases outside the gene matches: 15. The CDR3: CATGTAGGRVSGELFF. DNA for the CDR3: TGTGCCACCGGTACCGCGGGGGGGCGGGTCTCCGGGGAGCTGTTTTTT.

This chain joins TRBV29-1 and TRBJ1-5; D perhaps matches TRBD1 (5 bases). Between the trimmed V and J ends, which lost 5 bases and 1 base, there was a span of 6 bases. The CDR3 contains 12 residues. Germline CDR1 and CDR2: SQVTM and ANQGSEA. The CDR3 DNA sequence: TGCAGCGTTTCAGGGAGCAATCAGCCCCAGCATTTT. Translation: CSVSGSNQPQHF. Combining the CDR3 with reference TRBV29-1 and TRBJ1-5 gives the whole variable domain SAVISQKPSRDICQRGTSLTIQCQVDSQVTMMFWYRQQPGQSLTLIATANQGSEATYESGFVIDKFPISRPNLTFSTLTVSNMSPEDSSIYLCSVSGSNQPQHFGDGTRLSIL.

The chain carries TRBV19 and TRBJ2-7, with D possibly TRBD2 on 5 matching bases. The CDR3 totals 16 residues. V lost 5 bases to trimming and J lost 1 base, with 18 bases between them. Germline CDR1 and CDR2: LNHDA and SQIVND (reference sequence). CDR3 DNA sequence: TGTGCCAGTAGTCCCCGAGGAGGCCCTCGGTCCTACGAGCAGTACTTC. The encoded protein is CASSPRGGPRSYEQYF.

The chain couples TRBV30 to TRBJ1-5; possibly TRBD1 for D (6 bases). The CDR3 covers 14 residues. V gave up 1 base and J gave up 1 base, with 8 bases separating them. In germline, CDR1 is GTSNPN, CDR2 SVGIG (reference sequence). The CDR3 region has the DNA TGTGCCTGGAGTGGGGGACAAAGCAATCAGCCCCAGCATTTT. This codes for CAWSGGQSNQPQHF.

This clone appeared a few times. The chain uses TRBV7-9 and TRBJ1-6; D is perhaps TRBD1 (5 bases). Germline CDR1 reads SEHNR; CDR2 reads FQNEAQ (reference sequence). Trimming took 5 bases from V and 7 from J, leaving 12 bases between them. This CDR3 is built from 14 residues. DNA of the CDR3: TGTGCCAGCAGCCTTGGGGGGAACAATTCACCCCTCCACTTT. This translates into CASSLGGNNSPLHF.

This clone occurred a few times. The chain joins TRBV19 to TRBJ2-3; 8 bases agree with TRBD2. The V and J ends lost 10 bases and 6 bases, in that order; junction bases with no gene match: 12. CDR1 and CDR2 (germline): LNHDA, SQIVND (reference sequence). This CDR3 has 14 amino acids. In nucleotides, the CDR3 is TGTGCCACTACCCTCGGGGGGGCCGGCGATACGCAGTATTTT. Amino acids: CATTLGGAGDTQYF.

The chain carries TRBV12-5 and TRBJ1-4, with unresolved D. The germline V and J ends were trimmed by 3 bases and 2 bases, with 13 bases remaining between them. CDR1 and CDR2 from the germline V gene are LGHNT and FRNRAP. The CDR3 totals 16 residues. The chain's CDR3 is CASGFGLGGTNEKLFF. In nucleotides, the CDR3 is TGTGCTAGTGGTTTTGGCTTGGGCGGGACTAATGAAAAACTGTTTTTT.

The V call is TRBV7-2, the J call TRBJ2-7, with D hard to call. The ends were cut back, 5 bases at V and 2 bases at J, with 19 bases in the middle. The CDR3 runs 16 residues. CDR1 and CDR2 from the germline V gene are SGHTA and FQGNSA. CDR3 sequence (DNA): TGTGCCAGCAGCCCTGGCAGTGGGCCGATGACCTACGAGCAGTACTTC. Protein product: CASSPGSGPMTYEQYF.

The gene calls are TRBV7-2 and TRBJ1-1; D is possibly TRBD1 (6 bases). V gave up 1 base and J gave up 0 bases, with 9 bases separating them. CDR3 length: 15 amino acids. Germline assignment: CDR1 SGHTA and CDR2 FQGNSA. The DNA for the CDR3 is TGTGCCAGCAGCTTAGTTGGACAGTTGAACACTGAAGCTTTCTTT. Its protein product is CASSLVGQLNTEAFF.

The chain combines TRBV27 with TRBJ2-3; TRBD1 might be the D (6 bases). This CDR3 has 12 amino acids. Germline V CDR1 and CDR2: MNHEY, SMNVEV (reference sequence). V lost 3 bases and J lost 6, with 7 bases in between. CDR3 sequence: CASSFQGDTQYF. CDR3 coding DNA: TGTGCCAGCAGTTTTCAGGGGGATACGCAGTATTTT.

This clone has more than one count but fewer than ten. This chain connects TRBV29-1 to TRBJ1-2; tentatively, D is TRBD1 (6 bases). Trimming removed 2 bases from V and 4 bases from J, with 11 bases in between. This CDR3 has 13 residues. Germline values: CDR1 SQVTM, CDR2 ANQGSEA. The DNA for the CDR3 is TGCAGCGTTGAACTCGTGACAGGCTATGGCTACACCTTC. Translation gives CSVELVTGYGYTF.

V and J are TRBV6-5 and TRBJ1-5; 8 nucleotides agree with TRBD1. With V trimmed by 4 bases and J by 4 bases, 0 bases remained unmatched. Germline values: CDR1 MNHEY, CDR2 SVGAGI. The length of the CDR3 is 13 residues. The CDR3 sequence is CASSWDRNQPQHF. The CDR3 coding sequence is TGTGCCAGCAGTTGGGACAGGAATCAGCCCCAGCATTTT.

In its sample, this clone was seen a few times. The sample holds other DNA sequences that translate to the same CDR3. The rearrangement uses TRBV6-6 and TRBJ2-7; 11 nucleotides line up with TRBD2. CDR3 length: 14 amino acids. Trimming took 5 bases from V and 2 from J; bases not matched to a gene: 2. In germline, CDR1 is MNHNY, CDR2 SVGAGI (reference sequence). The CDR3 DNA reads TGTGCCAGCAGTAGACTAGCGGGGACCTACGAGCAGTACTTC. Translated, it gives CASSRLAGTYEQYF.

This clone came up once. The chain uses TRBV6-5 and TRBJ2-1; tentative D call: TRBD1 (6 bases). Germline CDR1 MNHEY, CDR2 SVGAGI. The CDR3 is 16 amino acids. Deletions cut 0 bases from V and 0 bases from J, with 9 bases between. The CDR3 bases are TGTGCCAGCAGTTACTCACAGGGCCGCTCCTACAATGAGCAGTTCTTC. Residues: CASSYSQGRSYNEQFF.